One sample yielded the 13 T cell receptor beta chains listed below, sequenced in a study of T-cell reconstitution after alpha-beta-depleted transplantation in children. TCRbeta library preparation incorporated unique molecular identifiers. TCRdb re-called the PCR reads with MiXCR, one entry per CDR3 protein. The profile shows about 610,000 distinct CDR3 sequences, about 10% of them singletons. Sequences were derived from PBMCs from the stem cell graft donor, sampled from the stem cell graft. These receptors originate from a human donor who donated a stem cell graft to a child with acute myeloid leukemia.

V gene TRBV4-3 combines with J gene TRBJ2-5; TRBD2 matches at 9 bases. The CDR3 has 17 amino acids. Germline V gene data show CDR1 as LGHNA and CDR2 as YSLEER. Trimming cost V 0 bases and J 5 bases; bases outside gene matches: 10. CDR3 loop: CASSQEIGLAGYETQYF. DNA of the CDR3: TGCGCCAGCAGCCAAGAAATCGGCCTAGCGGGATACGAGACCCAGTACTTC.

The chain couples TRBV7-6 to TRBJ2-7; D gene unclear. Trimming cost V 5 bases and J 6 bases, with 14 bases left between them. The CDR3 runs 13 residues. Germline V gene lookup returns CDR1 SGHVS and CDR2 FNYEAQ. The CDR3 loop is CASSPMRTGEQYF. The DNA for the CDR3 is TGTGCCAGCAGCCCGATGAGGACGGGCGAGCAGTACTTC.

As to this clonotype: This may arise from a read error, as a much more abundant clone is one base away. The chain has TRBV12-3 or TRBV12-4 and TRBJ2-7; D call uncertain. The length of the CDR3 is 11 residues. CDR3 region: CASSFNNERYF. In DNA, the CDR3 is TGTGCCAGCAGTTTTAACAACGAGCGGTACTTC.

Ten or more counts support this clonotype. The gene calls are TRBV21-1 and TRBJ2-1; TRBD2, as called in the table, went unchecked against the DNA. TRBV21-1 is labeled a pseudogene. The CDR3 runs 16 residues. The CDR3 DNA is TGTGCCAGCAGCTCCCATATTAGCGGGACCGACAATGAGCAGTTCTTC. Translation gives CASSSHISGTDNEQFF.

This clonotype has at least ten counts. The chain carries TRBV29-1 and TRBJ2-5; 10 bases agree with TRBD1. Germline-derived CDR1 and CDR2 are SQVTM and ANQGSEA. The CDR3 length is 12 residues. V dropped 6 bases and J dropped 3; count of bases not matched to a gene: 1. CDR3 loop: CSVGQGEETQYF. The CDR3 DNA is TGCAGCGTCGGACAGGGGGAAGAGACCCAGTACTTC. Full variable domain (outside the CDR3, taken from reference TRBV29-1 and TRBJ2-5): SAVISQKPSRDICQRGTSLTIQCQVDSQVTMMFWYRQQPGQSLTLIATANQGSEATYESGFVIDKFPISRPNLTFSTLTVSNMSPEDSSIYLCSVGQGEETQYFGPGTRLLVL.

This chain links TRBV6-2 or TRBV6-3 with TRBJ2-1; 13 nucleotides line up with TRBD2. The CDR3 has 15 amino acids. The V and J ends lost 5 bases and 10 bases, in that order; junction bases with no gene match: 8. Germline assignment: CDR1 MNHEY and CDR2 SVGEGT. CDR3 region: CASSQPGLAGFEQFF. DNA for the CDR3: TGTGCCAGCAGTCAACCGGGACTAGCGGGATTCGAGCAGTTCTTC.

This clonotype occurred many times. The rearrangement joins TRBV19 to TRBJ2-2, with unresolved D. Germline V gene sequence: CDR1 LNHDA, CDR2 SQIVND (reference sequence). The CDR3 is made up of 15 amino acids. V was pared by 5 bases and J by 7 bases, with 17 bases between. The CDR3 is CASSPRPPSNGELFF. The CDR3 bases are TGTGCCAGTAGTCCCAGACCGCCCTCCAACGGGGAGCTGTTTTTT.

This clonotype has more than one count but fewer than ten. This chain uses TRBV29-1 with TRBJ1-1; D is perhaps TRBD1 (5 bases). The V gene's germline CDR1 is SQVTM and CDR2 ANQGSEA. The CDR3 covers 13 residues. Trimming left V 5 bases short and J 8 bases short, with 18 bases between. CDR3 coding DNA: TGCAGCGTTTCGGGGGGGGTCTCAATGGAAGCTTTCTTT. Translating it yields CSVSGGVSMEAFF.

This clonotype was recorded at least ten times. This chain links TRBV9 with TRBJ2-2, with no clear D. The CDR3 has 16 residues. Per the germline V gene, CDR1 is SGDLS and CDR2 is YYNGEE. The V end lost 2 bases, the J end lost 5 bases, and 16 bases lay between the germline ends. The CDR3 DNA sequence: TGTGCCAGCAGCGTCAGTGGTACGGATATGACCGGGGAGCTGTTTTTT. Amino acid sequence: CASSVSGTDMTGELFF.

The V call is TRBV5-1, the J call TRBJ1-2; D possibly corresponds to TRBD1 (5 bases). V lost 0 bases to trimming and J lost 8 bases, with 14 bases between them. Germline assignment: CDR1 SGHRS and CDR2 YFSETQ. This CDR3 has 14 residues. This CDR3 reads CASSLVPDSVGYTF. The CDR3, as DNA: TGCGCCAGCAGCTTGGTGCCAGACAGCGTGGGCTACACCTTC.

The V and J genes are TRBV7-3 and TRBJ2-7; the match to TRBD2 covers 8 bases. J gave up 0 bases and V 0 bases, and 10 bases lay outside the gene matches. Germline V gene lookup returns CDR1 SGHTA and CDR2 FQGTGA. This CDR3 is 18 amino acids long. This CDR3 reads CASSLTRLAGPSSYEQYF. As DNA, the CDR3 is TGTGCCAGCAGCTTAACTCGGCTAGCGGGCCCTAGCTCCTACGAGCAGTACTTC.

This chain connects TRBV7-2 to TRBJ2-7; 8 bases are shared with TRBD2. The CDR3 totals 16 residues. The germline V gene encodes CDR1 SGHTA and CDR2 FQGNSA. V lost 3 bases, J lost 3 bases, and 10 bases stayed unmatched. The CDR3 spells CASSLGPRGLVYEQYF. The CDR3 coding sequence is TGTGCCAGCAGCTTGGGGCCGCGGGGACTAGTCTACGAGCAGTACTTC.

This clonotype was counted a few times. In DNA form, the CDR3 reads TGTGCCATCAGTGAGAGGGTGACAGATAAAAACATTCAGTACTTC. This gives the protein CAISERVTDKNIQYF. The J gene is TRBJ2-4, the V gene TRBV10-3; D may be TRBD1 (5 bases). Trimming shortened V by 2 bases and J by 4 bases, and 12 bases separated the two germline ends. The CDR3 extends over 15 amino acids. Germline-derived CDR1 and CDR2 are ENHRY and SYGVKD.